This T cell receptor beta chain was sequenced in a study of T-cell memory formation after mild COVID-19. One entry per CDR3 protein, called by TCRdb with MiXCR from the 5' RACE reads. The table lists 49,000 or so distinct CDR3 sequences, roughly 7% of them singletons. This clonotype was picked up a small number of times. The V segment lost 5 bases and the J segment 5 bases; nucleotides outside the gene matches: 8. This CDR3 contains 14 residues. Germline loops: CDR1 GTSNPN, CDR2 SVGIG (reference sequence). Specimen: PBMCs or a T cell subset sorted from them (not recorded which). The chain is built from TRBV30 and TRBJ1-2, with 10 bases that match TRBD1. The receptor's source is a man aged 18 to 29 who had mild COVID-19 (a few samples of this study predate the infection). Cell type and time point are not known. CDR3 sequence reads: CAWGRDRGGYGYTF. The CDR3 bases are TGTGCCTGGGGCCGGGACAGGGGAGGTTATGGCTACACCTTC.